This T cell receptor (beta chain) was identified during a study of beta chain features in type 1 diabetes (dated by TCRdb to about 2018). Regarding the complete study: Mean age, gender distribution, total cell number and subset yield were not different between patients and healthy donors. A total of 100 million to 110 million sorted cells were examined across all samples, and a strong correlation was observed between cell number per subset and RNA yield. In the study, TCRB repertoires of sorted circulating CD4+ T cell subsets from recently diagnosed type 1 diabetes patients were compared with those of matched healthy donors. Regulatory and stem cell-like memory subsets were obtained from only 8 patients and about 8 healthy donors, while naive and central memory subsets were obtained from all 30 or so donors.

This clone was seen a handful of times. Its antigen is still unknown. Per-nucleotide qualities are absent, and no much larger clonotype sits a single base away. Broader findings and caveats from the paper: Because the HLA sub-analyses included only small numbers of individuals, any influence of HLA type on TCRB rearrangement was left unresolved. Naive, central memory and regulatory TCRB repertoires appeared to be more similar among patients than among healthy donors. PCR might favor shorter templates, but patient and control samples were amplified and corrected together, so any skew would affect both groups equally. In all four CD4+ subsets, TCRB CDR3 length was moderately but significantly shorter in type 1 diabetes patients. At VDJ recombination sites, patients with type 1 diabetes made fewer insertions and deleted more nucleotides, a pattern implying thymic rearrangement abnormalities. Because cDNA was sequenced instead of genomic DNA, highly expressing activated cells could be over-represented, though the groups showed no difference in activation or CD3 levels.

The High Capacity cDNA Reverse Transcription Kit was used to reverse transcribe all of the isolated RNA, meaning that expressed TCRB transcripts were what got sequenced. Deep immunoSEQ sequencing was applied to naive, central memory and regulatory T cell samples, giving an average of about 3.6 million total reads per sample. Sorted cells were lysed in RLT buffer and RNA was extracted with DNase-treated RNeasy Micro or Mini kits, depending on cell number. To prevent cross-contamination, each cell subset was processed individually, whereas patient and healthy donor samples were processed jointly. The immunoSEQ multiplex PCR was used to amplify TCRB sequences from cDNA, yielding 87-bp fragments that span the CDR3 region. Sequencing of the amplicons was performed on the Illumina HiSeq platform. Processing in the source paper ran as follows. Synthetic template baselines were used to correct PCR bias computationally, reads within Hamming distance 2 were collapsed, and singletons that could not be merged were discarded. By aligning reads against IMGT, V, D and J genes, CDR3 length, and insertions or deletions at six rearrangement sites were assigned. Clonotype counts were normalized to sorted cell number within each subset before computing true diversity and Gini coefficients with the tcR R package. The overlap coefficient, calculated on TCRB nucleotide sequences, was used to measure repertoire sharing. Out-of-frame TCRB sequences from naive cells were analyzed to stand in for the pre-selection repertoire. The table comes from immuneACCESS by way of TCRdb, which keeps in-frame sequences with V and J called. Part of the clones is missing from these tables; in studies checked, under half for an unresolved V gene and the rest for unknown reasons. Clonal size and the V and J genes are those of that table, whereas D and trimming came from the DNA. The sample table contains 900,000 or so clones; only one count was recorded for roughly 17% of them. The ten biggest clones cover 0.02% to 0.03% of the sample.

A single peripheral blood draw of about 116 mL on average was collected from each donor into heparinised tubes. Naive, central memory, regulatory and stem cell-like memory CD4+ T cells were sorted on a BD FACSAria II using a panel including CD45RO, CCR7, CD25, CD127, CD95 and CD27. Purity was above 95% for every sorted population. PBMCs were isolated right away by Lymphoprep density gradient centrifugation and were stained directly, without culture. So that batch effects would be minimized, each experiment stained and sorted samples in pairs, pairing one healthy donor with one patient. The receptor was derived from a woman aged 18-30 years in good health. Sequenced sample: naive CD4+ T cells from blood. This specimen's cell subset or site label, interpreted: true naive CD4+ T cells.

The nucleotides are TGTGCCAGCAGCTCCCCTCCTGGGCGGACAGGCTACGAGCAGTACTTC. Translated, this is CASSSPPGRTGYEQYF. Recombination joined TRBV28 with TRBJ2-7; the junction holds 7 bases that match TRBD1. From the cysteine through the phenylalanine, the CDR3 covers 16 amino acids. CDR3 DNA is the only sequence kept; it has 48 bases, read in frame from the first base. V and J are trimmed by 6 bases and 3 bases, and the gene matches miss 14 bases of the junction. The CDR1 and CDR2 encoded by the germline V gene are MDHEN and SYDVKM.